What follows is one T cell receptor (beta chain) and its context. The target antigen is unknown. This sample was included in a study of tumor-infiltrating lymphocytes in localized non-small cell lung cancer. The overall study: Patients included smokers and never-smokers with various histologies, some sampled after neoadjuvant chemotherapy. Resected tumor was paired with non-adjacent uninvolved lung from the same patient.

The repertoire was sequenced with immunoSEQ multiplex PCR; TCRdb's copy has only in-frame clones and lacks some. In the table there are under 10,000 clones, over 70% of which are singletons. Study outcomes and limitations: Each assay used a separate piece of the same tissue. No T-cell fraction difference was seen between IM1 and IM2 tumors.

The clonotype was recovered from a human donor with non-small cell lung cancer. The sequenced material came from uninvolved lung tissue not adjacent to the tumor.

CDR3 residues: CASSYITGAVNTEAFF. The CDR3 DNA reads TGTGCCAGCAGCTATATCACAGGGGCCGTGAACACTGAAGCTTTCTTT. The V and J genes are TRBV5-6 and TRBJ1-1; 7 positions match TRBD1. This CDR3 comprises 16 residues. V was clipped by 3 bases and J by 0 bases; unmatched bases: 8. From germline, CDR1 is SGHDT and CDR2 YYEEEE.